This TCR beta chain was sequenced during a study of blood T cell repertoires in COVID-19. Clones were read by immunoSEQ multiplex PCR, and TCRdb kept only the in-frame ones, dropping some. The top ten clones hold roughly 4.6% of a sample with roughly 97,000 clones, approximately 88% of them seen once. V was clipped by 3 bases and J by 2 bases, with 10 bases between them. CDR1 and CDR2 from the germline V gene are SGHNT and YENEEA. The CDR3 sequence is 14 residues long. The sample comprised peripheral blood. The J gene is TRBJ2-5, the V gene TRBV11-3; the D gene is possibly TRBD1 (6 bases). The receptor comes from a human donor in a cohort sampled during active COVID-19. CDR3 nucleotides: TGTGCCAGCAGCTTCTCCGGGACACAAGAGACCCAGTACTTC. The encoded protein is CASSFSGTQETQYF.